This TCR beta chain was captured by sequencing in a study of T cell responses to AZD1222 COVID-19 vaccine. Sequencing used immunoSEQ multiplex PCR; TCRdb keeps in-frame clones, though not all of them. The sample has approximately 85,000 clones; about nine tenths are singletons. Broader study findings: The study identified only a handful of AZD1222 recipients as seropositive at baseline. White British donors predominated, females outnumbered males, and clonal diversity was possibly underestimated.

CDR1 is KGHDR and CDR2 is SFDVKD in the germline V gene. The ends lost 5 bases at V and 4 bases at J; junction bases unmatched: 7. The CDR3 consists of 15 residues. Regarding this clone: Its antigen is as yet unknown.

The TCR sequence derives from an adult in good health. The sample in question was peripheral blood, obtained on day 0 of AZD1222 vaccination. V gene TRBV24-1 combines with J gene TRBJ1-5; 7 nucleotides match TRBD1. In nucleotides, the CDR3 is TGTGCCACCAGTGCCCCAGGGGGGCAAAATCAGCCCCAGCATTTT. This translates into CATSAPGGQNQPQHF.